This passage covers 3 T cell receptor beta chains from one sample sequenced in a study of shared clonotypes between healthy human individuals. Profiling relied on immunoSEQ multiplex PCR, and the TCRdb table lists in-frame clones only, not all of them. The data hold 2 million to 2.5 million clones, with 90% to 95% observed a single time. The sequencing sample was made of naive CD4+ T cells from PBMCs. Stated subset: CD45RA+ positively selected. All receptors derive from a man in his late teens or twenties in good health. Some clones in this sample may be carry-over from other donors' samples.

The chain links TRBV5-1 to TRBJ2-1, with D unclear. V lost 0 bases, J lost 4 bases, and 17 bases lay in between. The CDR3 loop spans 17 amino acids. The germline V gene has CDR1 SGHRS and CDR2 YFSETQ. CDR3 region: CASSLEVGYALYNEQFF. The CDR3 nucleotides read TGCGCCAGCAGCTTGGAGGTAGGATACGCTCTTTACAATGAGCAGTTCTTC.

The chain has TRBV6-6 and TRBJ1-5; TRBD1 aligns across 9 bases. In germline, CDR1 is MNHNY, CDR2 SVGAGI (reference sequence). The CDR3 is 16 amino acids. The junction had 6 bases not matched to a gene; V was cut back by 2 bases and J by 4 bases. The CDR3 sequence is CASSYPPGTGNQPQHF. DNA for the CDR3: TGTGCCAGCAGTTACCCACCCGGGACAGGGAATCAGCCCCAGCATTTT.

Turning to this clone: The identical CDR3 is also encoded by other nucleotide sequences in the sample. J is TRBJ2-5 and V is TRBV28; TRBD2 matches 7 bases. Germline V gene lookup returns CDR1 MDHEN and CDR2 SYDVKM. This CDR3 has 15 residues. The junction had 4 bases not matched to a gene; V was cut back by 2 bases and J by 1 base. The CDR3 loop is CASSLAGAGQETQYF. CDR3 DNA: TGTGCCAGCAGTTTAGCGGGAGCGGGCCAAGAGACCCAGTACTTC.